A single sample is the source of the 28 T cell receptor beta chains below, sequenced in a study of shared clonotypes between healthy human individuals. Generated by immunoSEQ multiplex PCR, the TCRdb table keeps only in-frame clones and is missing some. The data hold roughly 2,000,000 clones, with 85% to 95% observed a single time. The naive CD8 population came from CD45RO-negative cells selected for CCR7, without terminally differentiated effector memory CD45RA+ cells. The source material was naive CD8+ T cells sorted from blood. Receptor source: a man aged 18 to 30 in good health.

This chain connects TRBV5-1 to TRBJ2-7; 7 bases agree with TRBD1. V shed 4 bases, J shed 6 bases, and the junction held 4 bases outside the gene matches. Germline loops: CDR1 SGHRS, CDR2 YFSETQ. There are 12 residues in the CDR3. The CDR3 loop reads CASSAQGVEQYF. CDR3 nucleotides: TGCGCCAGCAGCGCGCAGGGGGTCGAGCAGTACTTC.

Note on this clone: The sample contains more than one DNA sequence encoding this CDR3. This rearrangement joins TRBV7-2 to TRBJ2-1; the D is unclear. There are 13 residues in the CDR3. CDR1 is SGHTA, CDR2 FQGNSA, per germline. The V end lost 6 bases, the J end lost 0 bases, and 6 bases lay between the germline ends. The CDR3, as DNA: TGTGCCAGCAGTCCTCACTCCTACAATGAGCAGTTCTTC. Its translation is CASSPHSYNEQFF.

V usage is TRBV5-1 and J usage is TRBJ2-1; no reliable D call. The CDR3 has 12 amino acids. Germline V gene lookup returns CDR1 SGHRS and CDR2 YFSETQ. V dropped 2 bases and J dropped 8 bases, with 8 bases sitting between them. CDR3 sequence (DNA): TGCGCCAGCAGCTTTGACGGTGATGAGCAGTTCTTC. It codes for CASSFDGDEQFF.

The chain combines TRBV30 with TRBJ2-7; unclear D gene. From germline, CDR1 is GTSNPN and CDR2 SVGIG (reference sequence). V lost 0 bases to trimming and J lost 2 bases, with 11 bases between them. The length of the CDR3 is 14 residues. DNA of the CDR3: TGTGCCTGGAGTGTAAGAGGCGGCCCCTACGAGCAGTACTTC. This sequence encodes CAWSVRGGPYEQYF.

The chain is built from TRBV2 and TRBJ2-1, with D unresolved. CDR1 and CDR2 (germline): SNHLY, FYNNEI. Trimming cost V 6 bases and J 5 bases, with 11 bases left between them. This CDR3 has 13 residues. CDR3 protein: CASRTRSDNEQFF. For the CDR3, the DNA is TGTGCCAGCAGGACACGATCTGACAATGAGCAGTTCTTC. The full variable domain, with the rest looked up from reference TRBV2 and TRBJ2-1, is EPEVTQTPSHQVTQMGQEVILRCVPISNHLYFYWYRQILGQKVEFLVSFYNNEISEKSEIFDDQFSVERPDGSNFTLKIRSTKLEDSAMYFCASRTRSDNEQFFGPGTRLTVL.

The rearrangement links TRBV5-1 to TRBJ1-4, with D tentatively TRBD1 (6 bases). Germline V gives CDR1 SGHRS, CDR2 YFSETQ. The CDR3 is 15 amino acids. Trimming left V 4 bases short and J 4 bases short, with 14 bases between. The CDR3 DNA reads as TGCGCCAGCAGCCTGGGGGGCGCCGGTAATGAAAAACTGTTTTTT. It is translated as CASSLGGAGNEKLFF. Based on the CDR3 plus reference TRBV5-1 and TRBJ1-4, the full variable domain is KAGVTQTPRYLIKTRGQQVTLSCSPISGHRSVSWYQQTPGQGLQFLFEYFSETQRNKGNFPGRFSGRQFSNSRSEMNVSTLELGDSALYLCASSLGGAGNEKLFFGSGTQLSVL.

The genes are TRBV29-1 and TRBJ2-5; D ambiguous. V lost 2 bases and J 0 bases, leaving 13 bases between the germline ends. Looked up from germline, CDR1 is SQVTM and CDR2 is ANQGSEA. The CDR3 totals 15 residues. CDR3 nucleotide sequence: TGCAGCGTTGAAACCCCGAAGGCGGACCAAGAGACCCAGTACTTC. The encoded protein is CSVETPKADQETQYF.

The CDR3 DNA is TGTGCCAGCAGCCCGGGACTAGCGGGGGTCGATGAGCAGTTCTTC. Protein sequence: CASSPGLAGVDEQFF. The V and J genes are TRBV13 and TRBJ2-1; 14 bases are shared with TRBD2. CDR1 PRHDT and CDR2 FYEKMQ come from the germline V gene (reference sequence). Trimming cost V 5 bases and J 8 bases; bases outside gene matches: 5. CDR3 length: 15 residues.

This clone was seen more than once but under ten times. The chain couples TRBV27 to TRBJ1-5, with D uncertain. Trimming cost V 4 bases and J 5 bases, with 15 bases left between them. The CDR3 sequence is 15 residues long. The germline V gene has CDR1 MNHEY and CDR2 SMNVEV (reference sequence). The CDR3 protein is CASSWAGLSDQPQHF. The CDR3 DNA sequence: TGTGCCAGCAGTTGGGCGGGTTTAAGCGATCAGCCCCAGCATTTT.

The chain combines TRBV11-2 with TRBJ2-7, with a possible D match to TRBD2 (5 bases). Germline V CDR1 and CDR2: SGHAT, FQNNGV. V was pared by 1 base and J by 11 bases, with 15 bases between. This CDR3 spans 13 amino acids. CDR3 amino acids: CASSLVGELRKYF. The CDR3 DNA is TGTGCCAGCAGCTTAGTGGGAGAGCTGAGGAAGTACTTC.

This chain links TRBV4-3 with TRBJ2-7; 8 bases match TRBD2. The V and J ends lost 0 bases and 3 bases, in that order; junction bases with no gene match: 7. The CDR3 consists of 16 residues. The germline gives CDR1 LGHNA, CDR2 YSLEER. DNA for the CDR3: TGCGCCAGCAGCCAAGAATCGGCCGGGAGGGGCTACGAGCAGTACTTC. Protein: CASSQESAGRGYEQYF.

The rearrangement links TRBV28 to TRBJ1-1; 10 nucleotides align to TRBD1. Germline CDR1 and CDR2: MDHEN and SYDVKM. The CDR3 loop spans 16 amino acids. With V trimmed by 2 bases and J by 3 bases, 6 bases remained unmatched. The chain's CDR3 is CASSLGYGTGDTEAFF. In DNA form, the CDR3 reads TGTGCCAGCAGTTTAGGCTACGGGACAGGGGACACTGAAGCTTTCTTT. The full variable domain, its missing parts supplied by reference TRBV28 and TRBJ1-1, is DVKVTQSSRYLVKRTGEKVFLECVQDMDHENMFWYRQDPGLGLRLIYFSYDVKMKEKGDIPEGYSVSREKKERFSLILESASTNQTSMYLCASSLGYGTGDTEAFFGQGTRLTVV.

The genes are TRBV27 and TRBJ1-2, with 10 bases lining up with TRBD1. The CDR3 has 13 amino acids. The trim removed 8 bases at V and 3 bases at J, leaving 3 bases unmatched. Germline-derived CDR1 and CDR2 are MNHEY and SMNVEV (reference sequence). CDR3 sequence: CASGQGEDYGYTF. In nucleotides, the CDR3 is TGTGCCAGCGGACAGGGGGAAGACTATGGCTACACCTTC.

The gene calls are TRBV6-1 and TRBJ1-1; D may be TRBD1 (5 bases). V lost 7 bases to trimming and J lost 5 bases, with 20 bases between them. Germline CDR1 MNHNS, CDR2 SASEGT. The CDR3 loop spans 15 amino acids. In nucleotides, the CDR3 is TGTGCCAGCAAAGTTTGGGAGTTATGGGGGACTGAAGCTTTCTTT. It specifies CASKVWELWGTEAFF.

The chain recombines TRBV30 with TRBJ2-2; perhaps TRBD2 as D (6 bases). Germline V CDR1 and CDR2: GTSNPN, SVGIG (reference sequence). Trimming left V 5 bases short and J 0 bases short, with 13 bases between. This CDR3 region has 15 residues. The CDR3 nucleotides are TGTGCCTGGGAAGTTGGGGGGTCGAACACCGGGGAGCTGTTTTTT. This codes for CAWEVGGSNTGELFF.

This chain joins TRBV18 and TRBJ2-1, with 9 bases fitting TRBD2. This CDR3 has 16 amino acids. With V trimmed by 5 bases and J by 0 bases, 5 bases remained unmatched. Germline values: CDR1 KGHSH, CDR2 LQKENI. CDR3 sequence: CASSDSGSYSYNEQFF. The CDR3 DNA reads as TGTGCCAGCTCAGATAGCGGGAGCTACTCCTACAATGAGCAGTTCTTC.

This rearrangement joins TRBV28 to TRBJ2-7; TRBD1 aligns across 7 bases. Germline V gene lookup returns CDR1 MDHEN and CDR2 SYDVKM. The V segment lost 5 bases and the J segment 2 bases; nucleotides outside the gene matches: 6. The CDR3 consists of 14 residues. The CDR3 DNA sequence: TGTGCCAGCAGTCCCCAACAGGGGACCTACGAGCAGTACTTC. This gives the protein CASSPQQGTYEQYF.

The J gene is TRBJ1-3, the V gene TRBV7-9; weak D call: TRBD1 (5 bases). Per germline, CDR1 SEHNR and CDR2 FQNEAQ (reference sequence). The CDR3 has 16 amino acids. Trimming removed 1 base from V and 2 bases from J, with 12 bases in between. The CDR3 is CASSLVGGTAGNTIYF. The CDR3 nucleotides are TGTGCCAGCAGCTTAGTTGGAGGGACTGCTGGAAACACCATATATTTT.

This chain links TRBV7-9 with TRBJ2-1; 11 nucleotides agree with TRBD2. CDR1 is SEHNR, CDR2 FQNEAQ, per germline (reference sequence). The CDR3 loop spans 14 amino acids. With V trimmed by 2 bases and J by 8 bases, 2 bases remained unmatched. For the CDR3, the DNA is TGTGCCAGCAGCTTACTAGCGGGGGGCCATGAGCAGTTCTTC. It yields the protein CASSLLAGGHEQFF.

This sequence joins TRBV19 and TRBJ2-1; perhaps TRBD2 as D (6 bases). Germline V lookup: CDR1 LNHDA, CDR2 SQIVND (reference sequence). This CDR3 has 17 residues. V was pared by 5 bases and J by 4 bases, with 21 bases between. CDR3 nucleotides: TGTGCCAGTAGTCCAATGATTCTGAGCGGGCAATACAATGAGCAGTTCTTC. Translation: CASSPMILSGQYNEQFF.

The chain employs TRBV27 and TRBJ2-1; no definite D call. The germline V gene has CDR1 MNHEY and CDR2 SMNVEV (reference sequence). The V and J ends lost 6 bases and 8 bases respectively, with 11 bases between them. This CDR3 region has 12 residues. The CDR3, as DNA: TGTGCCAGCAGCCTTAGAAGCGATGAGCAGTTCTTC. As protein: CASSLRSDEQFF.

This clone was seen just once. This rearrangement joins TRBV19 to TRBJ1-6, with TRBD1 identical over 7 bases. The V and J ends lost 5 bases and 10 bases, in that order; junction bases with no gene match: 5. The CDR3 contains 13 residues. CDR1 LNHDA and CDR2 SQIVND come from the germline V gene (reference sequence). The CDR3 DNA reads TGTGCCAGTAGTCGAACAGGGGCATCACCCCTCCACTTT. Its protein product is CASSRTGASPLHF. The whole variable domain, remainder taken from reference TRBV19 and TRBJ1-6, is DGGITQSPKYLFRKEGQNVTLSCEQNLNHDAMYWYRQDPGQGLRLIYYSQIVNDFQKGDIAEGYSVSREKKESFPLTVTSAQKNPTAFYLCASSRTGASPLHFGNGTRLTVT.

In its sample, this clone was seen once. The genes are TRBV7-8 and TRBJ2-1; 8 nucleotides agree with TRBD2. The germline CDR1 and CDR2 sequences are SGHVS and FQNEAQ. V dropped 2 bases and J dropped 2; count of bases not matched to a gene: 5. This CDR3 is 16 amino acids long. CDR3 amino acids: CASSLFGGAAYNEQFF. CDR3 sequence (DNA): TGTGCCAGCAGCTTATTCGGGGGGGCCGCCTACAATGAGCAGTTCTTC.

This clone has just one count. Other DNA sequences from this sample encode an identical CDR3 as well. The V call is TRBV4-3, the J call TRBJ2-1, with TRBD1 identical over 11 bases. J was trimmed by 1 base and V by 4 bases; bases with no gene match: 0. CDR3 length: 15 residues. Germline loops: CDR1 LGHNA, CDR2 YSLEER. The CDR3 bases are TGCGCCAGCAGCCGGGACAGGGGGTCCTACAATGAGCAGTTCTTC. This translates into CASSRDRGSYNEQFF.

The chain joins TRBV7-9 to TRBJ2-7; no reliable D call. The V and J ends lost 1 base and 7 bases respectively, with 8 bases between them. The CDR3 consists of 12 residues. Germline loops: CDR1 SEHNR, CDR2 FQNEAQ (reference sequence). CDR3 region: CASSLGPREQYF. The DNA for the CDR3 is TGTGCCAGCAGCTTAGGGCCGCGGGAGCAGTACTTC.

This sequence joins TRBV10-1 and TRBJ2-1; D ambiguous. V was clipped by 0 bases and J by 6 bases, with 6 bases between them. In germline, CDR1 is WNHNN, CDR2 SYGVQD (reference sequence). This CDR3 region has 13 residues. In DNA, the CDR3 is TGCGCCAGCAGTGAGTCGGTTCTCAATGAGCAGTTCTTC. Protein product: CASSESVLNEQFF.

This chain connects TRBV5-1 to TRBJ2-3, with 8 bases that match TRBD1. Germline V lookup: CDR1 SGHRS, CDR2 YFSETQ. This CDR3 contains 17 residues. The junction had 8 bases not matched to a gene; V was cut back by 0 bases and J by 2 bases. This CDR3 reads CASSLVTGTGITDTQYF. The CDR3 bases are TGCGCCAGCAGCTTGGTGACCGGGACAGGAATCACAGATACGCAGTATTTT.

The rearrangement joins TRBV9 to TRBJ1-5; D is perhaps TRBD1 (6 bases). The germline V gene encodes CDR1 SGDLS and CDR2 YYNGEE. Trimming shortened V by 3 bases and J by 5 bases, and 12 bases separated the two germline ends. This CDR3 contains 14 residues. The CDR3 protein is CASSAWDNDQPQHF. The CDR3, as DNA: TGTGCCAGCAGCGCCTGGGACAACGATCAGCCCCAGCATTTT.